Following are 15 T cell receptor beta chains from one sample sequenced in a study of response to subunit inactivated influenza vaccine (dated by TCRdb to 2016 to 2019). Receptor libraries were prepared by RT-PCR. Sequencing was performed on an Illumina HiSeq 2500. The public reads were quality trimmed at Q25 with fastp and then assembled into clones with MiXCR by TCRdb, keeping productive beta chains. Each CDR3 protein appears once, grouped with its most common genes and DNA. The table for this sample lists approximately 500,000 distinct CDR3 sequences; about 14% of them were counted only once. Together, the top ten hold around 10% of the sample. The sequencing used PBMCs from blood, collected roughly 12 days after vaccination. The receptors were sampled from a man aged 50-59 years who received an inactivated influenza vaccine. Donor details come from another sample of the same person, matched by shared clones.

This clonotype was recorded a few times. A junction end diverges from the germline sequence, so it may reflect a read error. The rearrangement links TRBV20-1 to TRBJ2-3; D is ambiguous. This CDR3 region has 11 residues. CDR1 is DFQATT and CDR2 is SNEGSKA in the germline V gene (reference sequence). CDR3 sequence reads: CSARDLDTQYF. The CDR3, as DNA: TGCAGTGCAAGAGATCTGGATACGCAGTATTTT.

This clonotype was detected only a few times. The DNA of the CDR3 is TGTGCCAGCAGCTTAGGACTAGCGGGAGGCCCCCCGAACACCGGGGAGCTGTTTTTT. Its protein is CASSLGLAGGPPNTGELFF. The chain couples TRBV7-8 to TRBJ2-2, with 13 bases lining up with TRBD2. CDR1 and CDR2 (germline): SGHVS, FQNEAQ. This CDR3 spans 19 amino acids. V gave up 1 base and J gave up 0 bases; unmatched junction bases: 5.

This clonotype was detected a few times. For the CDR3, the DNA is TGTGCCAGCAGCTTAGTCCCCAGGGTGAACACTGAAGCTTTCTTT. The encoded protein is CASSLVPRVNTEAFF. The chain links TRBV11-2 to TRBJ1-1, with D tentatively TRBD1 (5 bases). CDR3 length: 15 amino acids. Trimming took off 1 base at V and 0 bases at J, with 9 bases between the two ends. Per germline, CDR1 SGHAT and CDR2 FQNNGV.

This sequence joins TRBV7-2 and TRBJ2-5; D remains unclear. V lost 0 bases and J 5 bases, leaving 10 bases between the germline ends. The germline gives CDR1 SGHTA, CDR2 FQGNSA. The CDR3 has 14 amino acids. The CDR3 nucleotides are TGTGCCAGCAGCTTAGCTGTAGGGATGGAGACCCAGTACTTC. Its translation is CASSLAVGMETQYF.

This clonotype was seen a handful of times. The chain couples TRBV11-3 to TRBJ2-2; D unresolved. This CDR3 has 11 residues. Trimming took 8 bases from V and 3 from J, leaving 4 bases between them. Germline loops: CDR1 SGHNT, CDR2 YENEEA. The CDR3, as DNA: TGTGCCAGCTCGGACACCGGGGAGCTGTTTTTT. Its protein product is CASSDTGELFF.

This clonotype occurred many times. The chain has TRBV6-1 and TRBJ2-4; 7 bases map to TRBD1. The CDR3 is 16 amino acids. Germline assignment: CDR1 MNHNS and CDR2 SASEGT. Germline trimming cut 4 bases from V and 0 bases from J; bases unmatched to any gene: 6. CDR3 sequence: CASSVNDRVAKNIQYF. The CDR3 DNA sequence: TGTGCCAGCAGTGTCAACGACAGGGTAGCCAAAAACATTCAGTACTTC.

The chain combines TRBV11-2 with TRBJ2-2; maybe TRBD2 (5 bases). V dropped 2 bases and J dropped 5 bases, with 12 bases sitting between them. The CDR3 covers 15 residues. The germline V gene has CDR1 SGHAT and CDR2 FQNNGV. The CDR3 is CASSLFLGVTGELFF. DNA for the CDR3: TGTGCCAGCAGCTTATTCCTGGGAGTGACCGGGGAGCTGTTTTTT.

Many counts were recorded for this clonotype. This chain links TRBV4-1 with TRBJ1-4; 8 bases match TRBD1. The CDR3 totals 15 residues. Per germline, CDR1 MGHRA and CDR2 YSYEKL. V trimming: 3 bases; J trimming: 6 bases; junction bases outside the gene matches: 6. The CDR3: CASSHSGTGDEKLFF. In DNA form, the CDR3 reads TGCGCCAGCAGCCATTCCGGGACAGGCGATGAAAAACTGTTTTTT.

The chain uses TRBV20-1 and TRBJ1-2, with a weak D call TRBD1 (5 bases). CDR3 size: 11 residues. CDR1 and CDR2 (germline): DFQATT, SNEGSKA (reference sequence). The V gene lost 7 bases and the J gene lost 7 bases, with 13 bases spanning the gap. The CDR3 nucleotides are TGCAGTGGCTATGCCGGGGGTGGCTACACCTTC. Translated: CSGYAGGGYTF.

The chain couples TRBV9 to TRBJ2-3; TRBD2 agrees at 7 bases. The CDR3 covers 14 residues. V lost 2 bases to trimming and J lost 4 bases; unmatched junction nucleotides: 4. Germline loops: CDR1 SGDLS, CDR2 YYNGEE. The CDR3 sequence is CASSVRTSSDTQYF. The CDR3 DNA reads as TGTGCCAGCAGCGTTCGGACTAGTTCAGATACGCAGTATTTT.

The chain couples TRBV6-1 to TRBJ1-4, with a tentative D call TRBD1 (5 bases). Germline V lookup: CDR1 MNHNS, CDR2 SASEGT. Trimming removed 6 bases from V and 4 bases from J, with 12 bases in between. CDR3 length equals 14 residues. The CDR3 spells CASRRDVGNEKLFF. The CDR3 DNA reads as TGTGCCAGCAGACGGGACGTGGGTAATGAAAAACTGTTTTTT.

This clonotype was counted a few times. The genes are TRBV7-9 and TRBJ2-7; tentatively, D is TRBD1 (6 bases). Trimming took off 5 bases at V and 5 bases at J, with 16 bases between the two ends. Germline loops: CDR1 SEHNR, CDR2 FQNEAQ (reference sequence). The CDR3 runs to 14 residues. CDR3 sequence (DNA): TGTGCCAGCAGCCCCGGGACAACAACCCACGAGCAGTACTTC. Protein: CASSPGTTTHEQYF.

V gene TRBV12-3 or TRBV12-4 combines with J gene TRBJ2-1, with 9 bases fitting TRBD2. V lost 3 bases, J lost 9 bases, and 6 bases stayed unmatched. This CDR3 spans 14 amino acids. The CDR3 DNA follows: TGTGCCAGCAGTTTCCTAGCGGGATCCAGTGAGCAGTTCTTC. Translation gives CASSFLAGSSEQFF.

CDR3 residues: CAIRYRADTEAFF. The CDR3 DNA follows: TGTGCCATCAGATACAGGGCGGACACTGAAGCTTTCTTT. V gene TRBV10-3 combines with J gene TRBJ1-1, with a tentative D call TRBD1 (6 bases). This CDR3 is built from 13 residues. The V gene lost 6 bases and the J gene lost 3 bases, with 11 bases spanning the gap. Germline assignment: CDR1 ENHRY and CDR2 SYGVKD.

The chain joins TRBV6-2 or TRBV6-3 to TRBJ2-1; 7 positions match TRBD2. CDR1 is MNHEY and CDR2 is SVGEGT in the germline V gene. The CDR3 contains 15 residues. V lost 5 bases and J lost 7; bases outside the gene matches: 11. The CDR3 DNA follows: TGTGCCAGCAGTCCCGGCGGGCCGGGAGGAAATGAGCAGTTCTTC. Its protein is CASSPGGPGGNEQFF.